The 11 T cell receptor beta chains presented below share a single source sample, sequenced in a study of metastatic and nonmetastatic thyroid tumors. The entire patient cohort was treatment-naive prior to thyroid surgery. Using MiXCR, TCRdb re-called clones from the PCR reads. This table has tens of thousands of clones, around 15% appearing once. The sample comprised blood. The origin of the receptors is a male donor with papillary thyroid cancer or a benign thyroid nodule (not recorded which). Some clones in this sample may be carry-over from other donors' samples.

This clone was seen many times. The V and J genes are TRBV7-8 and TRBJ2-7; D possibly matches TRBD1 or TRBD2 (5 bases each). The CDR3 loop spans 13 amino acids. Germline CDR1 reads SGHVS; CDR2 reads FQNEAQ. V was shortened by 1 base and J by 3 bases, with 7 bases between the two germline ends. The CDR3 is CASSLGGVYEQYV. The CDR3 nucleotides are TGTGCCAGCAGCTTAGGAGGGGTCTACGAGCAGTACGTC.

The sample holds many counts of this clone. One junction end disagrees with the germline gene, perhaps due to a read error. The rearrangement joins TRBV6-5 to TRBJ2-7; TRBD1 matches 8 bases. Germline V gives CDR1 MNHEY, CDR2 SVGAGI. CDR3 length equals 16 residues. For the CDR3, the DNA is TGTGCCAGCAGCTACTCAAACCAGGGGGCGCGGTACGAGCAGTACTTC. Amino acids: CASSYSNQGARYEQYF.

This clone appeared many times. The chain recombines TRBV12-3 or TRBV12-4 with TRBJ1-6, with 9 bases that match TRBD1. V lost 7 bases and J lost 11; bases outside the gene matches: 9. The CDR3 totals 14 residues. The CDR3 DNA reads as TGTGCCAGCACCTTAGAGGGGGACAGGGCACCCCTCCACTTT. This encodes CASTLEGDRAPLHF.

The chain carries TRBV6-2 or TRBV6-3 and TRBJ2-3, with 8 bases identical to TRBD2. The CDR3 is 14 residues long. The J segment lost 14 bases and the V segment lost 7 bases, leaving 17 bases of the junction unmatched. Germline V gives CDR1 MNHEY, CDR2 SVGEGT. CDR3 in amino acids: CASTSGHTSTHLYF. Written as DNA, the CDR3 is TGTGCCAGCACTAGCGGGCACACCTCCACCCACTTGTATTTT.

This clone was counted ten times or more. This chain uses TRBV28 with TRBJ2-5; D ambiguous. The CDR3 is made up of 13 amino acids. Germline V gene data show CDR1 as MDHEN and CDR2 as SYDVKM. Trimming took off 4 bases at V and 9 bases at J, with 15 bases between the two ends. The DNA of the CDR3 is TGTGCCAGCAGTTCTCCCAACCCCGAGGCCCAGTACTTC. This translates into CASSSPNPEAQYF. Looking up the rest from reference TRBV28 and TRBJ2-5 gives the full variable domain: DVKVTQSSRYLVKRTGEKVFLECVQDMDHENMFWYRQDPGLGLRLIYFSYDVKMKEKGDIPEGYSVSREKKERFSLILESASTNQTSMYLCASSSPNPEAQYFGPGTRLLVL.

This clone was seen only a few times. This may come from a read error, since a much larger clone is one base off. This sequence joins TRBV5-5 and TRBJ2-1; TRBD2 might be the D (5 bases). Deletions cut 0 bases from V and 11 bases from J, with 15 bases between. Germline CDR1 is SGHKS and CDR2 is YYEKEE (reference sequence). This CDR3 comprises 14 residues. The CDR3 loop is CASSLAGNALQQFF. The CDR3 DNA reads as TGTGCCAGCAGCTTGGCCGGGAATGCTCTGCAGCAGTTCTTC.

This clone was recorded at least ten times. The J gene is TRBJ1-4, the V gene TRBV5-1; the match to TRBD1 covers 8 bases. J lost 7 bases, V lost 4 bases, and 6 bases had no gene match. There are 14 residues in the CDR3. CDR1 is SGHRS, CDR2 YFSETQ, per germline. The CDR3 DNA is TGCGCCAGCAGCGGGGGACAGGCCATTGAAAAACTGTTTTTT. As protein: CASSGGQAIEKLFF.

This clone was detected many times. CDR3 protein: CASSFGGGSYNEQFF. For the CDR3, the DNA is TGTGCCAGCAGTTTTGGGGGTGGTTCCTACAATGAGCAGTTCTTC. The genes are TRBV28 and TRBJ2-1; D is perhaps TRBD1 or TRBD2 (5 bases each). V lost 3 bases, J lost 1 base, and 10 bases lay in between. CDR3 length: 15 residues. Germline CDR1 MDHEN, CDR2 SYDVKM.

This clone was seen a few times. The chain recombines TRBV28 with TRBJ1-2; no definite D call. Germline V lookup: CDR1 MDHEN, CDR2 SYDVKM. The ends were cut back, 5 bases at V and 0 bases at J, with 16 bases in the middle. The CDR3 extends over 16 amino acids. This chain's CDR3 is CASSPPRFRTNYGYTF. DNA of the CDR3: TGTGCCAGCAGTCCCCCTCGGTTTAGGACTAACTATGGCTACACCTTC.

This clone showed up just a few times. An end of the junction differs from the germline gene, which may be a read error. V gene TRBV6-4 combines with J gene TRBJ2-6, with TRBD1 identical over 9 bases. CDR3 size: 17 residues. Germline CDR1 and CDR2: MRHNA and SNTAGT. CDR3 residues: CASIGGDRAAGANVPTF. CDR3 DNA sequence: TGTGCCAGCATTGGTGGGGACAGGGCTGCTGGGGCCAACGTCCCGACTTTC.

The chain uses TRBV20-1 and TRBJ2-1; D is uncertain. The germline gives CDR1 DFQATT, CDR2 SNEGSKA (reference sequence). The germline V and J ends were trimmed by 4 bases and 10 bases, with 17 bases remaining between them. The CDR3 loop spans 13 amino acids. The chain's CDR3 is CSAILGDPREQFF. The CDR3 DNA follows: TGCAGTGCTATATTGGGTGACCCTAGGGAGCAGTTCTTC.